The source of this TCR beta chain is a study of OX40 agonist ivuxolimab in advanced cancers. Overall study context: The study treated patients with ivuxolimab, an agonistic anti-OX40 (CD134) antibody. At 0.01 to 10 mg/kg, ivuxolimab was administered intravenously to patients every 2 weeks. Whole-study findings and limits: Determination of antigen specificity was not performed for the expanded peripheral T cells.

The V end was cut by 5 bases, the J end by 7 bases, with 19 bases between. Per the germline V gene, CDR1 is SGHDT and CDR2 is YYEEEE. This CDR3 has 15 amino acids. This clone was observed a handful of times. The antigen is unknown. Anyone with autoimmune disease history or systemic immunosuppression was excluded. Sequencing used immunoSEQ multiplex PCR; TCRdb keeps in-frame clones, though not all of them. In the table there are 45,000 or so clones, 88% of which are singletons. Sequencing used CD4+ or CD8+ T cells sorted from blood, obtained in a trial of the OX40 agonist ivuxolimab. The chain has TRBV5-6 and TRBJ1-5; maybe TRBD1 (5 bases). The TCR comes from an adult with an advanced solid tumor such as melanoma, head and neck, liver or kidney cancer. The CDR3 sequence is CASSPAGGGKQPQHF. Here the CDR3 DNA reads TGTGCCAGCAGTCCGGCGGGGGGGGGAAAACAGCCCCAGCATTTT.